The 29 T cell receptor beta chains in this list originate from one sample, sequenced in a study of early T cells in non-severe SARS-CoV-2 infection. TCRdb reprocessed the 5' RACE reads with MiXCR, giving one entry per CDR3 protein. This sample has tens of thousands of distinct CDR3 sequences, with roughly 4.7% found just once. The sequenced material came from whole blood. The origin of the receptors is an adult who was a healthcare worker with PCR-confirmed SARS-CoV-2 infection or an uninfected control (not recorded which).

There are many counts of this clonotype. V usage is TRBV7-9 and J usage is TRBJ2-3; D may be TRBD1 or TRBD2 (5 bases each). In germline, CDR1 is SEHNR, CDR2 FQNEAQ (reference sequence). V lost 4 bases to trimming and J lost 5 bases, with 19 bases between them. The length of the CDR3 is 16 residues. The CDR3 coding sequence is TGTGCCAGCAGCTCGCGACCGGGACGGGAAGGAGATACGCAGTATTTT. Protein: CASSSRPGREGDTQYF.

The CDR3 DNA sequence: TGTGCCAGCAGTACAACGGCCTGGAGCACAGATACGCAGTATTTT. As protein: CASSTTAWSTDTQYF. V usage is TRBV6-2 or TRBV6-3 and J usage is TRBJ2-3; D gene uncertain. The CDR3 runs 15 residues. Germline CDR1 reads MNHEY; CDR2 reads SVGEGT. The V end lost 5 bases, the J end lost 0 bases, and 12 bases lay between the germline ends.

This clonotype occurred many times. Here the CDR3 reads CASSQGLPGTPGGSNEQFF. The CDR3 DNA follows: TGCGCCAGCAGCCAAGGACTCCCCGGGACCCCAGGGGGTTCCAATGAGCAGTTCTTC. This chain connects TRBV4-3 to TRBJ2-1; 7 bases match TRBD1. Unmatched junction bases numbered 18, after V lost 1 base and J lost 6 bases. Germline V gives CDR1 LGHNA, CDR2 YSLEER. The CDR3 has 19 amino acids.

This clonotype was recorded many times. The rearrangement links TRBV6-6 to TRBJ1-1; D call uncertain. Germline lookup yields CDR1 MNHNY and CDR2 SVGAGI (reference sequence). Trimming shortened V by 0 bases and J by 11 bases, and 10 bases separated the two germline ends. The CDR3 is made up of 12 amino acids. The CDR3 is CASSYSREEAFF. The CDR3 coding sequence is TGTGCCAGCAGTTACTCTCGGGAGGAGGCTTTCTTT.

The V and J genes are TRBV20-1 and TRBJ2-7; 12 nucleotides match TRBD2. Germline V gene lookup returns CDR1 DFQATT and CDR2 SNEGSKA (reference sequence). The CDR3 runs 18 residues. V shed 6 bases, J shed 0 bases, and the junction held 15 bases outside the gene matches. The CDR3 sequence: CSAFSRGGLAGSSYEQYF. DNA for the CDR3: TGCAGTGCGTTTTCGCGAGGGGGACTAGCGGGCAGCTCCTACGAGCAGTACTTC.

In its sample, this clonotype ranks as medium-sized. The chain couples TRBV6-2 or TRBV6-3 to TRBJ1-1; D not resolved. CDR3 length: 14 residues. Germline-derived CDR1 and CDR2 are MNHEY and SVGEGT. V lost 2 bases and J 5 bases, leaving 12 bases between the germline ends. CDR3 region: CASSYPPRRTEAFF. The CDR3 DNA sequence: TGTGCCAGCAGTTACCCACCACGGCGGACTGAAGCTTTCTTT.

There are many counts of this clonotype. This sequence joins TRBV14 and TRBJ1-2; D remains unclear. CDR3 size: 17 residues. Germline CDR1 and CDR2: SGHDN and FVKESK. Trimming cost V 4 bases and J 3 bases, with 21 bases left between them. This chain's CDR3 is CASSPTDDWTNDYGYTF. The DNA of the CDR3 is TGTGCCAGCAGCCCCACGGACGATTGGACTAATGACTATGGCTACACCTTC.

A few counts support this clonotype. This chain uses TRBV7-6 with TRBJ1-5; no clear D gene. Trimming stripped 2 bases from V and 7 bases from J, with 6 bases between. Germline lookup yields CDR1 SGHVS and CDR2 FNYEAQ. CDR3 length: 12 amino acids. The CDR3 reads CASSLWRQPQHF. The CDR3 coding sequence is TGTGCCAGCAGCTTATGGCGGCAGCCCCAGCATTTT.

Judged by abundance, this clonotype is medium-sized. This chain joins TRBV11-2 and TRBJ2-3, with 8 bases identical to TRBD2. V shed 0 bases and J 5 bases; nucleotides not matched to a gene: 10. The germline V gene encodes CDR1 SGHAT and CDR2 FQNNGV. The CDR3 is 17 amino acids. CDR3 coding DNA: TGTGCCAGCAGCTTAGAATGGCAGCGGGGGTCGAGAGATACGCAGTATTTT. This codes for CASSLEWQRGSRDTQYF.

This clonotype was counted at least ten times. The chain couples TRBV6-6 to TRBJ2-7; the match to TRBD2 covers 7 bases. There are 13 residues in the CDR3. The junction had 3 bases not matched to a gene; V was cut back by 5 bases and J by 2 bases. Germline V gene sequence: CDR1 MNHNY, CDR2 SVGAGI (reference sequence). In DNA, the CDR3 is TGTGCCAGCAGTCTCGGGGGGACCTACGAGCAGTACTTC. It is translated as CASSLGGTYEQYF.

This clonotype was observed many times. This sequence joins TRBV6-6 and TRBJ1-3; D remains unclear. Germline V lookup: CDR1 MNHNY, CDR2 SVGAGI (reference sequence). CDR3 size: 14 residues. V was clipped by 6 bases and J by 3 bases, with 12 bases between them. CDR3 in DNA: TGTGCCAGCAGACACCAGTTGAGTGGAAACACCATATATTTT. Its protein product is CASRHQLSGNTIYF.

This clonotype was counted a few times. The V call is TRBV5-5, the J call TRBJ2-1, with D possibly matching TRBD2 (5 bases). This CDR3 has 13 residues. The germline CDR1 and CDR2 sequences are SGHKS and YYEKEE (reference sequence). Deletions cut 0 bases from V and 13 bases from J, with 14 bases between. The CDR3 region is CASSLAGSWFQFF. DNA of the CDR3: TGTGCCAGCAGCTTGGCGGGGTCCTGGTTTCAGTTCTTC.

This clonotype is medium-sized in the sample. The CDR3 coding sequence is TGTGCCAGCAGGAACGGGGCCTCCTACGAGCAGTACTTC. Amino acids: CASRNGASYEQYF. The chain is built from TRBV28 and TRBJ2-7; D may be TRBD1 or TRBD2 (5 bases each). The germline CDR1 and CDR2 sequences are MDHEN and SYDVKM. V was trimmed by 6 bases and J by 0 bases, leaving 9 bases between them. CDR3 size: 13 residues.

V is TRBV7-2 and J is TRBJ2-3; TRBD2 agrees at 9 bases. The germline V gene encodes CDR1 SGHTA and CDR2 FQGNSA. V shed 4 bases, J shed 3 bases, and the junction held 2 bases outside the gene matches. The CDR3 covers 14 residues. CDR3 nucleotide sequence: TGTGCCAGCAGCTCCCTAGCGGGGACAGATACGCAGTATTTT. It yields the protein CASSSLAGTDTQYF.

V and J are TRBV12-5 and TRBJ1-5, with 7 bases that match TRBD1. Trimming took 7 bases from V and 0 from J; bases not matched to a gene: 12. The CDR3 is 17 amino acids. Germline assignment: CDR1 LGHNT and CDR2 FRNRAP. This CDR3 reads CASASRTGIHSNQPQHF. DNA for the CDR3: TGTGCTAGTGCCTCGAGGACAGGAATACATAGCAATCAGCCCCAGCATTTT. Full variable domain (remainder filled in from reference TRBV12-5 and TRBJ1-5): DARVTQTPRHKVTEMGQEVTMRCQPILGHNTVFWYRQTMMQGLELLAYFRNRAPLDDSGMPKDRFSAEMPDATLATLKIQPSEPRDSAVYFCASASRTGIHSNQPQHFGDGTRLSIL.

This clonotype appeared many times. The chain is built from TRBV7-6 and TRBJ2-7, with TRBD1 matching over 9 bases. The trim removed 3 bases at V and 3 bases at J, leaving 6 bases unmatched. The CDR3 sequence is 15 residues long. CDR1 is SGHVS, CDR2 FNYEAQ, per germline. The CDR3 region is CASSLSTGGIYEQYF. In DNA, the CDR3 is TGTGCCAGCAGCTTGAGTACAGGGGGCATCTACGAGCAGTACTTC.

This clonotype was seen a handful of times. V gene TRBV18 combines with J gene TRBJ1-1; no firm D call. With 0 bases removed from V and 1 base from J, the gap between germline ends came to 6 bases. CDR3 length: 14 amino acids. CDR1 is KGHSH and CDR2 is LQKENI in the germline V gene. CDR3 DNA sequence: TGTGCCAGCTCACCACCAGGGAGGAACACTGAAGCTTTCTTT. It is translated as CASSPPGRNTEAFF. The variable domain in full, completed from reference TRBV18 and TRBJ1-1, reads NAGVMQNPRHLVRRRGQEARLRCSPMKGHSHVYWYRQLPEEGLKFMVYLQKENIIDESGMPKERFSAEFPKEGPSILRIQQVVRGDSAAYFCASSPPGRNTEAFFGQGTRLTVV.

This clonotype was counted ten times or more. One junction end does not reproduce the germline sequence, and a read error may be involved. In nucleotides, the CDR3 is TGTGCTAGCAGCTCTACCTGGGGCCTTTCACCGGCGGAGCTGTTTTTT. Its protein is CASSSTWGLSPAELFF. The V call is TRBV7-7, the J call TRBJ2-2, with D possibly being TRBD1 (5 bases). This CDR3 comprises 16 residues. Germline V gene sequence: CDR1 SSHAT, CDR2 FNYEAQ (reference sequence).

V is TRBV7-9 and J is TRBJ2-7; 8 nucleotides agree with TRBD1. The CDR3 loop spans 14 amino acids. Germline assignment: CDR1 SEHNR and CDR2 FQNEAQ (reference sequence). After removal of 4 bases from V and 4 bases from J, the junction contained 6 bases not matched to a gene. This CDR3 is CASSWGQAKYEQYF. Written as DNA, the CDR3 is TGTGCCAGCAGCTGGGGACAGGCTAAATACGAGCAGTACTTC. The complete variable domain, with remaining parts taken from reference TRBV7-9 and TRBJ2-7, reads DTGVSQNPRHKITKRGQNVTFRCDPISEHNRLYWYRQTLGQGPEFLTYFQNEAQLEKSRLLSDRFSAERPKGSFSTLEIQRTEQGDSAMYLCASSWGQAKYEQYFGPGTRLTVT.

A note on this clonotype: A much larger clonotype is one base distant, so this may be a read error. V and J are TRBV28 and TRBJ2-3; D is uncertain. The V end was cut by 3 bases, the J end by 0 bases, with 7 bases between. The CDR3 runs 14 residues. Germline lookup yields CDR1 MDHEN and CDR2 SYDVKM. The CDR3 DNA is TGTGCCAGCAGTTTCTTAGGGAGCACAGATACGCAGTATTTT. The encoded protein is CASSFLGSTDTQYF.

This clonotype has a count of ten or more. This rearrangement joins TRBV6-5 to TRBJ2-7, with TRBD2 matching over 7 bases. Germline V gives CDR1 MNHEY, CDR2 SVGAGI. Trimming removed 0 bases from V and 4 bases from J; junction bases left unmatched: 6. The CDR3 consists of 15 residues. CDR3 region: CASSYSTGGMYEQYF. The DNA of the CDR3 is TGTGCCAGCAGTTACTCGACGGGGGGAATGTACGAGCAGTACTTC.

This clonotype was seen only a few times. This chain connects TRBV12-5 to TRBJ2-7; D remains unclear. V was trimmed by 0 bases and J by 1 base, leaving 13 bases between them. This CDR3 comprises 16 residues. Germline V gene data show CDR1 as LGHNT and CDR2 as FRNRAP. As DNA, the CDR3 is TGTGCTAGTGGTTTGGTACTGGGAAGCGATTCCTACGAGCAGTACTTC. This encodes CASGLVLGSDSYEQYF.

Many counts were recorded for this clonotype. The V call is TRBV9, the J call TRBJ2-2; D possibly matches TRBD1 or TRBD2 (5 bases each). The CDR3 runs 16 residues. V was pared by 0 bases and J by 0 bases, with 9 bases between. Per the germline V gene, CDR1 is SGDLS and CDR2 is YYNGEE. CDR3 amino acids: CASSVAGTTNTGELFF. DNA of the CDR3: TGTGCCAGCAGCGTAGCCGGGACGACGAACACCGGGGAGCTGTTTTTT.

This clonotype appeared many times. The junction shows a germline mismatch at one end, possibly a read error. The rearrangement joins TRBV28 to TRBJ2-7, with D maybe TRBD1 (6 bases). Germline CDR1 and CDR2: MDHEN and SYDVKM. The CDR3 runs 15 residues. CDR3 residues: CASSLWDKVVYEQYF. The DNA for the CDR3 is TGTGCCAGCAGTCTATGGGACAAAGTGGTCTACGAGCAGTACTTC. Drawing the rest from reference TRBV28 and TRBJ2-7, the complete variable domain is DVKVTQSSRYLVKRTGEKVFLECVQDMDHENMFWYRQDPGLGLRLIYFSYDVKMKEKGDIPEGYSVSREKKERFSLILESASTNQTSMYLCASSLWDKVVYEQYFGPGTRLTVT.

This clonotype was recorded many times. The rearrangement uses TRBV7-2 and TRBJ2-7; D not certain. Germline CDR1 reads SGHTA; CDR2 reads FQGNSA. The CDR3 loop spans 14 amino acids. V gave up 6 bases and J gave up 6 bases, with 18 bases separating them. For the CDR3, the DNA is TGTGCCAGCAGGAAATACAGCTCTTACGGCGAGCAGTACTTC. It encodes CASRKYSSYGEQYF.

This clonotype was observed many times. The chain is built from TRBV27 and TRBJ2-4; D may be TRBD2 (6 bases). Germline values: CDR1 MNHEY, CDR2 SMNVEV (reference sequence). The length of the CDR3 is 15 residues. The DNA of the CDR3 is TGTGTCAGAGATCGGCCGGGAGTTGCCAAAAACATTCAGTACTTC. As protein: CVRDRPGVAKNIQYF.

As concerns this clonotype: One end of the junction does not line up with germline, which may come from a read error. The chain joins TRBV20-1 to TRBJ2-2; the match to TRBD1 covers 10 bases. The CDR3 consists of 17 residues. From germline, CDR1 is DFQATT and CDR2 SNEGSKA (reference sequence). The CDR3 DNA reads as TGCAGTGCTCGAGAGATGGGGGACAGGGGACACACCGGGGAGCTGTTTTTT. It yields the protein CSAREMGDRGHTGELFF.

This clonotype was counted many times. The chain uses TRBV18 and TRBJ1-1; D is possibly TRBD1 (5 bases). This CDR3 spans 15 amino acids. V was shortened by 0 bases and J by 2 bases, with 10 bases between the two germline ends. Germline V lookup: CDR1 KGHSH, CDR2 LQKENI. The CDR3 bases are TGTGCCAGCTCACCACCGTCCAGGGTTAACACTGAAGCTTTCTTT. Amino acids: CASSPPSRVNTEAFF.

This clonotype has just a few counts. The rearrangement uses TRBV30 and TRBJ2-7; no definite D call. The CDR3 is 13 residues long. The ends were cut back, 6 bases at V and 1 base at J, with 13 bases in the middle. The germline V gene has CDR1 GTSNPN and CDR2 SVGIG (reference sequence). Here the CDR3 DNA reads TGTGCCTGTGTTCCACCCTCGTCCTACGAGCAGTACTTC. Translating gives CACVPPSSYEQYF.